Here is one T cell receptor (beta chain) with its context. The specificity of this receptor is unknown. No much larger clonotype is one base removed from it; base qualities were not supplied. The collaborating institutions used their own protocols to collect whole blood in K2EDTA tubes. For TCRbeta analysis, collaborator samples were shipped as frozen whole blood, as isolated PBMCs, or as DNA extracted from either sample type. These data come from a study of blood T cell repertoires in COVID-19 (dated by TCRdb to between 2020 and 2021). About the study as a whole: Collaborator samples came from the United States, Italy and Spain and covered acute and convalescent phases of COVID-19. Sample metadata almost always included a de-identified subject ID, COVID-19 status, age in years and sex. Where HLA class I and class II types were available, the types were taken from metadata supplied by the sample provider, not from assay-based typing. A freely available public database, intended as a resource for researchers studying the immune response to SARS-CoV-2, is where the repertoires were released. The prospective study material was composed of cDNA or gDNA derived from T cells, B-cell-depleted T cells, or PBMCs. Deeply sampled blood TCRbeta repertoires from subjects exposed to, actively infected with, or recovered from COVID-19 were included in the dataset. Samples came from the ongoing ImmuneRACE study (first 160 participants) plus 1,254 subjects from 6 global collaborators.

TCRbeta CDR3 regions were amplified from genomic DNA using the immunoSEQ Assay, a bias-controlled multiplex PCR. The paper's processing steps were these. The number of nucleated cells in each sample was estimated by amplification of reference gene primers within the assay. Sequence reads were collapsed and filtered to measure the absolute abundance of every unique TCRbeta CDR3 rearrangement. For each sample, productive Simpson clonality was calculated as the square root of Simpson's diversity index over productive rearrangements. The source is immuneACCESS, and TCRdb retained only in-frame sequences with V and J called. Part of the clones is not carried over; for the studies checked, unresolved V genes explain less than half of this, and the remainder is unexplained. For V, J and clone size, that table is used; D and trimming come from the DNA. Here the sample has roughly 120,000 clones; roughly four fifths occur a single time. 12% of the sample is held by the ten biggest clonotypes.

The research as a whole found: How much clinical and demographic metadata was included differed by source and by participant, and the metadata was provided uncurated.

The germline V gene (reference sequence) supplies CDR1 SEHNR and CDR2 FQNEAQ. A distance of 13 bases separates the germline ends of V and J, which lose 3 bases and 8 bases respectively. The CDR3 spans 13 residues, from the cysteine through the phenylalanine. The entry retains the CDR3 DNA only, 39 bases that are in frame from base 1. The chain was built from TRBV7-9 and TRBJ1-2, with the D gene not confidently named. The sample taken for sequencing was peripheral blood. The TCR was taken from a woman in her sixties with acute or convalescent COVID-19. The sequenced DNA: TGTGCCAGCAGCTTTGACCGGGATCACGGCTACACCTTC. Its protein reads: CASSFDRDHGYTF. This CDR3, with the reference TRBV7-9 and TRBJ1-2 proteins standing in past its ends, gives the full variable domain DTGVSQNPRHKITKRGQNVTFRCDPISEHNRLYWYRQTLGQGPEFLTYFQNEAQLEKSRLLSDRFSAERPKGSFSTLEIQRTEQGDSAMYLCASSFDRDHGYTFGSGTRLTVV.